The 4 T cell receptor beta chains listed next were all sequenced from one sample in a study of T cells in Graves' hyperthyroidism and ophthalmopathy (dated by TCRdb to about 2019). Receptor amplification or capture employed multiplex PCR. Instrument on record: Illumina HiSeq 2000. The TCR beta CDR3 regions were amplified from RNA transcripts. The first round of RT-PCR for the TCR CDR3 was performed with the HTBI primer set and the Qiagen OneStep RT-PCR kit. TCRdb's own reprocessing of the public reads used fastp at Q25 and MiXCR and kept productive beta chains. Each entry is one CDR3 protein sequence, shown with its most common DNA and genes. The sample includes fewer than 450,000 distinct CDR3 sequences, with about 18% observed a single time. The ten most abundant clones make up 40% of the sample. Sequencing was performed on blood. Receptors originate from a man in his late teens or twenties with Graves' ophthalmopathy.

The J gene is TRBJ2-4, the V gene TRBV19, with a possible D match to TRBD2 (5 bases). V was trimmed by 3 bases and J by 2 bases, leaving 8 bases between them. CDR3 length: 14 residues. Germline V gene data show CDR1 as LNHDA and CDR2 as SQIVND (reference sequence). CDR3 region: CASSIAGTKNIQYF. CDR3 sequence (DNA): TGTGCCAGTAGTATTGCCGGGACCAAAAACATTCAGTACTTC.

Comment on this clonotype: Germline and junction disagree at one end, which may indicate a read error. In DNA, the CDR3 is TGCGGCGTTCGTATTGGGAGCACTGAAGCTTTCTTT. Its translation: CGVRIGSTEAFF. The chain has TRBV29-1 and TRBJ1-1, with unresolved D. The CDR3 has 12 amino acids. Germline V lookup: CDR1 SQVTM, CDR2 ANQGSEA.

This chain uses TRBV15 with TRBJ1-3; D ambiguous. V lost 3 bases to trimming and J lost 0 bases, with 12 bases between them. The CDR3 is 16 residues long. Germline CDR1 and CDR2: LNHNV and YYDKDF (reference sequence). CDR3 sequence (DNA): TGTGCCACCAGCAGGTCCGACGCCAGCTCTGGAAACACCATATATTTT. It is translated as CATSRSDASSGNTIYF.

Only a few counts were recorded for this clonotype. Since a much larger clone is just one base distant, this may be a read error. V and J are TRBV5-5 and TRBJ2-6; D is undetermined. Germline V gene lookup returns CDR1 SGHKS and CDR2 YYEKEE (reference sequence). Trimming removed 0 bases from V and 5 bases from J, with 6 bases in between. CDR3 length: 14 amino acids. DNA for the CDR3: TGTGCCAGCAGCTTGGAGTCTAGGGCCAACGTCCTGACTTTC. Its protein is CASSLESRANVLTF.